This T cell receptor beta chain appears in the sequencing data of a study of blood T cell repertoires in COVID-19. In the study overall: Samples representing acute and convalescent COVID-19 were sourced from the United States, Italy and Spain.

This clone was recorded only once. Authors' processing steps: The authors estimated nucleated cell counts from reference gene primer amplification. Assay used: immunoSEQ multiplex PCR; TCRdb lists only in-frame clones, some missing. V and J calls plus clone size are reproduced from that table; the DNA served to infer D and trimming. The sample shows about 200,000 clones, 75% to 90% of them seen only once. The CDR3 sequence is 15 residues long. Trimming removed 2 bases at V and 1 base at J, with 9 bases between. Germline V gene lookup returns CDR1 SGHTA and CDR2 FQGNSA. The material sequenced was peripheral blood. V and J are TRBV7-2 and TRBJ2-1; possible D gene TRBD2, 6 bases. The sequence was collected from a middle-aged woman with acute or convalescent COVID-19. DNA for the CDR3: TGTGCCAGCAGCTTACCCGGGGGATCCTACAATGAGCAGTTCTTC. It encodes CASSLPGGSYNEQFF.